The 9 T cell receptor beta chains in this list originate from one sample, sequenced in a study of beta chain features in type 1 diabetes. What was sequenced were expressed TCRB transcripts, since all of the isolated RNA had been reverse transcribed. Profiling relied on immunoSEQ multiplex PCR, and the TCRdb table lists in-frame clones only, not all of them. The sample has about 360,000 clones, 10% to 15% seen once. The sequenced sample was naive CD4+ T cells from blood. These receptors were taken from a man aged 18 to 29 in good health.

In its sample, this clone was seen a few times. V and J are TRBV29-1 and TRBJ2-2, with a possible D match to TRBD1 (6 bases). The CDR3 is made up of 15 amino acids. Deletions cut 4 bases from V and 3 bases from J, with 15 bases between. Germline CDR1 is SQVTM and CDR2 is ANQGSEA. CDR3 amino acids: CSVGAEGVDTGELFF. For the CDR3, the DNA is TGCAGCGTTGGGGCAGAGGGGGTCGACACCGGGGAGCTGTTTTTT.

This clone was found a few times. V gene TRBV7-2 combines with J gene TRBJ1-5, with 7 bases that match TRBD1. This CDR3 has 17 amino acids. J lost 3 bases, V lost 4 bases, and 12 bases had no gene match. Germline V gives CDR1 SGHTA, CDR2 FQGNSA. CDR3 sequence (DNA): TGTGCCAGCAGCTCGATCCCGACAGGGAGGCCCAATCAGCCCCAGCATTTT. It codes for CASSSIPTGRPNQPQHF. Full variable domain (remainder filled in from reference TRBV7-2 and TRBJ1-5): GAGVSQSPSNKVTEKGKDVELRCDPISGHTALYWYRQSLGQGLEFLIYFQGNSAPDKSGLPSDRFSAERTGGSVSTLTIQRTQQEDSAVYLCASSSIPTGRPNQPQHFGDGTRLSIL.

V gene TRBV29-1 combines with J gene TRBJ2-7; 8 positions match TRBD1. The CDR3 covers 12 residues. Germline CDR1 and CDR2: SQVTM and ANQGSEA. Trimming removed 3 bases from V and 9 bases from J; junction bases left unmatched: 7. The CDR3, as DNA: TGCAGCGTTGATCGGCAGGGGGCTGGGCAGTACTTC. Its protein product is CSVDRQGAGQYF.

There are a few counts of this clone. The chain has TRBV6-6 and TRBJ2-6; TRBD1 matches at 7 bases. Unmatched junction bases numbered 5, after V lost 5 bases and J lost 4 bases. Per the germline V gene, CDR1 is MNHNY and CDR2 is SVGAGI (reference sequence). There are 15 residues in the CDR3. This CDR3 is CASSNGTAGANVLTF. The CDR3 DNA reads TGTGCCAGCAGTAATGGGACAGCCGGGGCCAACGTCCTGACTTTC.

The chain couples TRBV7-2 to TRBJ2-7; TRBD2 might be the D (6 bases). V was cut by 2 bases and J by 1 base, with 9 bases left in between. Germline V gene lookup returns CDR1 SGHTA and CDR2 FQGNSA. CDR3 length: 14 residues. The CDR3 nucleotides are TGTGCCAGCAGCTTACGGGACTCATCCTACGAGCAGTACTTC. This codes for CASSLRDSSYEQYF.

This clone was observed a handful of times. For the CDR3, the DNA is TGTGCCAGCAGCTCCTATCGAAGGGGCAGCACAGATACGCAGTATTTT. Its translation: CASSSYRRGSTDTQYF. The J gene is TRBJ2-3, the V gene TRBV7-3; D perhaps matches TRBD1 (5 bases). V was pared by 4 bases and J by 0 bases, with 14 bases between. Per germline, CDR1 SGHTA and CDR2 FQGTGA. CDR3 size: 16 residues. Together with reference TRBV7-3 and TRBJ2-3, the CDR3 gives the full variable domain: GAGVSQTPSNKVTEKGKYVELRCDPISGHTALYWYRQSLGQGPEFLIYFQGTGAADDSGLPNDRFFAVRPEGSVSTLKIQRTERGDSAVYLCASSSYRRGSTDTQYFGPGTRLTVL.

V is TRBV27 and J is TRBJ2-3, with D unclear. The ends were cut back, 2 bases at V and 6 bases at J, with 27 bases in the middle. The germline CDR1 and CDR2 sequences are MNHEY and SMNVEV (reference sequence). The CDR3 spans 19 residues. The CDR3 loop reads CASSLSSFGGRVQWDTQYF. For the CDR3, the DNA is TGTGCCAGCAGTTTAAGTTCCTTCGGTGGTAGAGTTCAATGGGATACGCAGTATTTT.

The sample holds a few counts of this clone. The chain joins TRBV9 to TRBJ2-6; possible D gene TRBD1, 6 bases. CDR1 and CDR2 (germline): SGDLS, YYNGEE. The CDR3 length is 16 residues. V gave up 5 bases and J gave up 4 bases, with 16 bases separating them. The CDR3 region has the DNA TGTGCCAGCAGGGCCAACAGGGCAGGAGGGGCCAACGTCCTGACTTTC. It encodes CASRANRAGGANVLTF.

This clone came up a few times. This sequence joins TRBV13 and TRBJ2-5; 7 bases are shared with TRBD1. The length of the CDR3 is 15 residues. The V and J ends lost 1 base and 5 bases, in that order; junction bases with no gene match: 7. CDR1 PRHDT and CDR2 FYEKMQ come from the germline V gene (reference sequence). The DNA of the CDR3 is TGTGCCAGCAGCTTAGTCAAGGGGGCCGGGGAGACCCAGTACTTC. It specifies CASSLVKGAGETQYF. Variable domain in full (rest from reference TRBV13 and TRBJ2-5): AAGVIQSPRHLIKEKRETATLKCYPIPRHDTVYWYQQGPGQDPQFLISFYEKMQSDKGSIPDRFSAQQFSDYHSELNMSSLELGDSALYFCASSLVKGAGETQYFGPGTRLLVL.